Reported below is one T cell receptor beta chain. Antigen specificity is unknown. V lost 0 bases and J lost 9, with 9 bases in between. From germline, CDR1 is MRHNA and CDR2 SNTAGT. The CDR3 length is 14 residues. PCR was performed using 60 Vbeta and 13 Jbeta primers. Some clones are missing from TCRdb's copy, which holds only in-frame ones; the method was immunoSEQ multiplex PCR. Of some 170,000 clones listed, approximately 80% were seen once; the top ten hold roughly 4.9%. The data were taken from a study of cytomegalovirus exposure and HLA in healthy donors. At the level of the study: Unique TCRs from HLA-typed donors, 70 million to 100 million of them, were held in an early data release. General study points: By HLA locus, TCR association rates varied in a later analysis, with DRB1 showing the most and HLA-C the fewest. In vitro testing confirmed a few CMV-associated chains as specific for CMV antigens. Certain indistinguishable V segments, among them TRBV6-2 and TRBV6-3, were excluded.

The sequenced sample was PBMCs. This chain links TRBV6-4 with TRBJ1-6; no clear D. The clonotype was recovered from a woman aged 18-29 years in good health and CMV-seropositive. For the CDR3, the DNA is TGTGCCAGCAGTGACTCGATTCAGGCTTCACCCCTCCACTTT. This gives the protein CASSDSIQASPLHF.